This TCR beta chain was sequenced during a study of blood T cell repertoires in COVID-19. Turning to the study itself: Some COVID-19 samples were acute and others convalescent; all came from the United States, Italy and Spain. PBMCs, B-cell-depleted T cells, or T cells provided the cDNA or gDNA that made up the material.

Germline V gene data show CDR1 as SGHTA and CDR2 as FQGNSA. V lost 4 bases to trimming and J lost 12 bases; unmatched junction nucleotides: 9. This CDR3 is 15 amino acids long. In the authors' workflow: Amplification of reference gene primers provided the estimated nucleated cell counts. Measured with immunoSEQ multiplex PCR; TCRdb has only the in-frame clones, and not every one. That table gives V, J and clone size, and the DNA gave D and trimming. The profile covers around 30,000 clones, with around 86% appearing a single time and 12% taken by the ten largest. The TCR sequence derives from a human donor in a cohort sampled during active COVID-19. The donor label of this sample is uncertain. The chain combines TRBV7-2 with TRBJ2-1; 13 bases fit TRBD2. Sequenced sample: peripheral blood. The chain's CDR3 is CASSSGTSGALGQFF. In DNA, the CDR3 is TGTGCCAGCAGCTCCGGGACTAGCGGGGCCTTGGGGCAGTTCTTC.